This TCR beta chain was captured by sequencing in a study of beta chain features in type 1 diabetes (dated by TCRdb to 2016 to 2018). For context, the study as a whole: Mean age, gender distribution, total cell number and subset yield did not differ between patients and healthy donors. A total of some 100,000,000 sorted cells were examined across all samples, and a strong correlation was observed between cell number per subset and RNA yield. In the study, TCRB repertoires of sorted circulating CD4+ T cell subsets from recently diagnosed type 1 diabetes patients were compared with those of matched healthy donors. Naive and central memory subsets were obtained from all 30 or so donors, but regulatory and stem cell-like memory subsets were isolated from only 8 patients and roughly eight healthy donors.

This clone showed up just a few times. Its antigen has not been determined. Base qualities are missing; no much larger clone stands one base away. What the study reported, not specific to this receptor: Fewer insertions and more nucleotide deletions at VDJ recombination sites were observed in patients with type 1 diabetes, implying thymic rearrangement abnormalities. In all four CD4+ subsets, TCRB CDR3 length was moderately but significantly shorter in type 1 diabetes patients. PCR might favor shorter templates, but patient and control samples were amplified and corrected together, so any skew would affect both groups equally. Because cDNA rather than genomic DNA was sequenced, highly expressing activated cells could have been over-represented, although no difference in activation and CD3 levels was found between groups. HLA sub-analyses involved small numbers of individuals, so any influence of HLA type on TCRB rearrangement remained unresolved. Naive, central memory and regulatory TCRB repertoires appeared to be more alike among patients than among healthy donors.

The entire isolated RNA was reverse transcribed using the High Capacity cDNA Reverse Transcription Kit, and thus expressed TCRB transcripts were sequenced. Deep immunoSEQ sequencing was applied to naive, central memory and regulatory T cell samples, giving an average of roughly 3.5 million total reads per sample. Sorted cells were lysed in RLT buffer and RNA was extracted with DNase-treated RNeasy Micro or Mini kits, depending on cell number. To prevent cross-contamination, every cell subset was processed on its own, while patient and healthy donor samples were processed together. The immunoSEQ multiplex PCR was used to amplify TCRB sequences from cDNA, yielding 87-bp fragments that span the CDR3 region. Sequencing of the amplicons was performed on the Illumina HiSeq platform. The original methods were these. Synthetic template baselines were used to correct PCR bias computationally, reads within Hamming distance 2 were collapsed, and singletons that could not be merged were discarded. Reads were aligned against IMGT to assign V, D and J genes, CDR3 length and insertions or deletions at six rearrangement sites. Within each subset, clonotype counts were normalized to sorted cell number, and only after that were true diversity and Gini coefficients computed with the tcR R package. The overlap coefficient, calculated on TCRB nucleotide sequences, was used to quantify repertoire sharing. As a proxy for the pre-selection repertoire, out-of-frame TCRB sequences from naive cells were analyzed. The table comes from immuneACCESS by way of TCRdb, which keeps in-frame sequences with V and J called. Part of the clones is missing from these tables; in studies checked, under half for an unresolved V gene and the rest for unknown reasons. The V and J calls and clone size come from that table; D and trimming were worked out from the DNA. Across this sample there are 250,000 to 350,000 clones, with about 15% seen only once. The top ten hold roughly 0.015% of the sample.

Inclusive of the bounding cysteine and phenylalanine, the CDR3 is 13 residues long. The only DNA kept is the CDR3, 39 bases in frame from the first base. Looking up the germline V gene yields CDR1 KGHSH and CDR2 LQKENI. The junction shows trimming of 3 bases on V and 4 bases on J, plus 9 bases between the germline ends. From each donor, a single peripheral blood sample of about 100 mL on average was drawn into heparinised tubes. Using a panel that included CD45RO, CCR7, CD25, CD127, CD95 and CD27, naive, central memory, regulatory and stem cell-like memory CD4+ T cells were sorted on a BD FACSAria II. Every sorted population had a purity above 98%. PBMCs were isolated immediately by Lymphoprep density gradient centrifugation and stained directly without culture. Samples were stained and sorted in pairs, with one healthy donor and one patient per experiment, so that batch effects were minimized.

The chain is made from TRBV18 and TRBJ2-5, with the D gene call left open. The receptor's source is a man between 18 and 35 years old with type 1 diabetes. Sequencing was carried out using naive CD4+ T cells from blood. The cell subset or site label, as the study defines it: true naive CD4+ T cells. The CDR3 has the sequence CASSPTVGETQYF. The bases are TGTGCCAGCTCACCCACCGTCGGAGAGACCCAGTACTTC.